This TCR beta chain was documented in a study of OX40 agonist ivuxolimab in advanced cancers. Blood was sampled at baseline, cycle 4 day 1, and cycle 7 day 1. The protocol was immunoSEQ multiplex PCR, while the TCRdb copy is restricted to in-frame clones and leaves out a portion. The sample has roughly 70,000 clones, 85% to 90% seen once; the top ten hold around 2%. Findings and limits, study-wide: There was clonal expansion of CD4+ and CD8+ blood T cells by week 6 at 0.1 to 3.0 mg/kg.

This CDR3 has 14 residues. V was pared by 5 bases and J by 6 bases, with 17 bases between. Germline lookup yields CDR1 SGHDT and CDR2 YYEEEE. Remarks on this clone: Its antigen is not identified.

Sample: CD4+ or CD8+ T cells sorted from blood, taken in a trial of the OX40 agonist ivuxolimab. This receptor was identified in an adult with an advanced solid tumor such as melanoma, head and neck, liver or kidney cancer. The chain links TRBV5-6 to TRBJ1-2, with D possibly matching TRBD1 (6 bases). This CDR3 is CASRLLMGGDGYTF. The CDR3 region has the DNA TGTGCCAGCAGACTTCTCATGGGGGGCGATGGCTACACCTTC.